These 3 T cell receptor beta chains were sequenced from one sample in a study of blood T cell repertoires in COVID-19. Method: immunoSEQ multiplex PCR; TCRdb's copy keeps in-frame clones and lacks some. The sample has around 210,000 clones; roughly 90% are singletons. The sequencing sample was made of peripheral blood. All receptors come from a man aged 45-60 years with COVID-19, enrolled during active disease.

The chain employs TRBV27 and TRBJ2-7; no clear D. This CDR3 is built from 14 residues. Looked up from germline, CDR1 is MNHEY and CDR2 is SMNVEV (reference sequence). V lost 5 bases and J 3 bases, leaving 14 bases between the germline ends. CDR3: CASSRNRVGYEQYF. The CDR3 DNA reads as TGTGCCAGCAGTAGGAACCGGGTGGGCTACGAGCAGTACTTC.

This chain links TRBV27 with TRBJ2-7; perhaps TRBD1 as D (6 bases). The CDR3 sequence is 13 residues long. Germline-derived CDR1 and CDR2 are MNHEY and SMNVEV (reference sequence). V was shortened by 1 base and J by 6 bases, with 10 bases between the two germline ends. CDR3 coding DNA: TGTGCCAGCAGTTTATTGTTAGGGGGCGAGCAGTACTTC. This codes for CASSLLLGGEQYF.

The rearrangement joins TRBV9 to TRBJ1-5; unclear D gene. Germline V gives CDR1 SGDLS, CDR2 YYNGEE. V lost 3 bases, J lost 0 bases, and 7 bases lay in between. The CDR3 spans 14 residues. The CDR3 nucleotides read TGTGCCAGCAGCGCCCGGGATAGCAATCAGCCCCAGCATTTT. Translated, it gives CASSARDSNQPQHF.